The 8 T cell receptor beta chains below all came from one sample that was sequenced in a study of Ad26.COV2.S vaccination and SARS-CoV-2 variants. Only in-frame clones appear in the TCRdb table, and some are missing; sequencing was by immunoSEQ multiplex PCR. The sample has approximately 450,000 clones; 90% are singletons. Stated treatment: 19 received Ad26.COV2.S at low or high dose, single or two shots; about 5 received placebo; per-sample allocation not given. Each sample was drawn 63 days after the first injection (of vaccine or placebo). Sequenced material: peripheral blood, taken in a trial of Ad26.COV2.S vaccine versus placebo. The receptors stem from a person aged 18 to 65 who received the Ad26.COV2.S COVID-19 vaccine or a placebo.

V usage is TRBV6-5 and J usage is TRBJ2-7; 11 bases agree with TRBD2. The J segment lost 4 bases and the V segment lost 5 bases, leaving 7 bases of the junction unmatched. Germline-derived CDR1 and CDR2 are MNHEY and SVGAGI. The CDR3 is 15 amino acids. The CDR3 protein is CASSPRLAGLYEQYF. The CDR3 DNA sequence: TGTGCCAGCAGTCCACGACTAGCGGGACTTTACGAGCAGTACTTC.

This chain connects TRBV7-9 to TRBJ2-7; D is unresolved. CDR3 length: 14 amino acids. The germline gives CDR1 SEHNR, CDR2 FQNEAQ (reference sequence). Trimming cost V 1 base and J 2 bases, with 9 bases left between them. In DNA form, the CDR3 reads TGTGCCAGCAGCTTAGGTGAGGCAGCCTACGAGCAGTACTTC. Translation gives CASSLGEAAYEQYF.

Concerning this clone itself: Other DNA sequences in the same sample also yield this CDR3. The V and J genes are TRBV4-3 and TRBJ2-7; a weak D match, TRBD1 (5 bases). Germline lookup yields CDR1 LGHNA and CDR2 YSLEER. This CDR3 comprises 15 residues. The V end was cut by 0 bases, the J end by 2 bases, with 11 bases between. CDR3 residues: CASSQDLGRAYEQYF. CDR3 nucleotide sequence: TGCGCCAGCAGCCAAGATTTAGGCAGGGCCTACGAGCAGTACTTC.

The chain carries TRBV20-1 and TRBJ2-3; D is ambiguous. Per germline, CDR1 DFQATT and CDR2 SNEGSKA (reference sequence). The V and J ends lost 3 bases and 7 bases respectively, with 8 bases between them. This CDR3 contains 11 residues. The CDR3 nucleotides are TGCAGTGCTAGCGGAGAAAATACGCAGTATTTT. Its translation: CSASGENTQYF.

This rearrangement joins TRBV7-2 to TRBJ1-4; 7 nucleotides line up with TRBD1. The CDR3 is 15 amino acids. Per germline, CDR1 SGHTA and CDR2 FQGNSA. Germline trimming cut 4 bases from V and 8 bases from J; bases unmatched to any gene: 10. CDR3 protein: CASSYQGGAGEKLFF. CDR3 DNA: TGTGCCAGCAGCTACCAAGGGGGCGCGGGGGAAAAACTGTTTTTT.

In this sample, this clone turned up once. V is TRBV28 and J is TRBJ2-7; TRBD1 aligns across 9 bases. Germline CDR1 and CDR2: MDHEN and SYDVKM. Germline trimming cut 6 bases from V and 2 bases from J; bases unmatched to any gene: 8. This CDR3 comprises 15 residues. For the CDR3, the DNA is TGTGCCAGCAGCCCGGGGACAGGGTGGACCTACGAGCAGTACTTC. This translates into CASSPGTGWTYEQYF.

The CDR3 loop reads CATSDYLSSGANVLTF. DNA of the CDR3: TGTGCCACCAGTGATTATCTGAGCTCTGGGGCCAACGTCCTGACTTTC. The chain carries TRBV24-1 and TRBJ2-6; no clear D. This CDR3 is built from 16 residues. Trimming took 2 bases from V and 0 from J, leaving 7 bases between them. CDR1 and CDR2 (germline): KGHDR, SFDVKD.

The V call is TRBV6-2 or TRBV6-3, the J call TRBJ2-7; a weak D match, TRBD2 (5 bases). The germline V gene has CDR1 MNHEY and CDR2 SVGEGT. The CDR3 runs to 15 residues. Trimming pared 6 bases from V and 3 bases from J, leaving 18 bases between. The CDR3 region is CASSRTPRADYEQYF. CDR3 DNA sequence: TGTGCCAGCAGCCGAACACCCCGAGCGGACTACGAGCAGTACTTC.